The source of this TCR beta chain is a study of T cells in Graves' hyperthyroidism and ophthalmopathy. The TCR beta CDR3 regions underwent amplification using RNA transcripts as the source. HTBI primers were the set used in a first-round RT-PCR of the TCR CDR3. Via MiXCR, TCRdb re-called the multiplex PCR reads, giving one row per CDR3 protein. The sample lists 300,000 or so distinct CDR3 sequences, 18% occurring once. This clonotype was counted ten times or more. Material: blood. The TCR comes from a woman aged 50 to 65 with Graves' hyperthyroidism.

The CDR3 spells CASSLAPNSYEQYF. CDR3 nucleotides: TGTGCCAGCAGCTTAGCCCCAAACTCCTACGAGCAGTACTTC. The rearrangement joins TRBV11-2 to TRBJ2-7; D uncertain. CDR1 is SGHAT, CDR2 FQNNGV, per germline. The CDR3 loop spans 14 amino acids. V lost 1 base and J 0 bases, leaving 7 bases between the germline ends.